This TCR beta chain was identified in a study of blood T cell repertoires in COVID-19. Study-wide background: Sites across the United States, Italy and Spain contributed samples from acute and convalescent COVID-19. T cells, B-cell-depleted T cells, or PBMCs supplied cDNA or gDNA.

Authors' methods: Estimation of nucleated cell counts was performed using reference gene primer amplification. Measured with immunoSEQ multiplex PCR; TCRdb has only the in-frame clones, and not every one. Clonal size and the V and J genes are those of that table, whereas D and trimming came from the DNA. The sample yields around 210,000 clones, roughly 85% seen once. Patients in Seattle were enrolled during active infection, then followed longitudinally. V was shortened by 7 bases and J by 4 bases, with 19 bases between the two germline ends. The germline V gene has CDR1 MDHEN and CDR2 SYDVKM. The CDR3 totals 16 residues.

V is TRBV28 and J is TRBJ2-2; a weak D match, TRBD2 (7 bases). This receptor was obtained from a man between 50 and 59 years old with COVID-19, enrolled during active disease. The material sequenced was peripheral blood. The CDR3 region has the DNA TGTGCCAGCACTCTCAAGGTGGGGGGGCCCACCGGGGAGCTGTTTTTT. Translated, it gives CASTLKVGGPTGELFF.